This T cell receptor (beta chain) was recovered during a study of PD-L1 blockade in urothelial cancer. Study-level background: Once treatment had started, blood was analyzed at 3 weeks (second dose) and again at 6 weeks. Median T cell yield per blood sample was 110,000 to 150,000 cells.

Time point reported: peripheral blood 6 weeks after treatment start. Some clones are missing from TCRdb's copy, which holds only in-frame ones; the method was immunoSEQ multiplex PCR. The top ten clones hold around 3.1% of a sample with 25,000 to 35,000 clones, 79% of them seen once. The CDR3 runs 17 residues. Germline CDR1 SGHNT, CDR2 YYREEE (reference sequence). V was trimmed by 0 bases and J by 0 bases, leaving 13 bases between them. Turning to this clone: Its specificity is unknown.

Study-level points and caveats: Pretreatment clonality of the blood TCR repertoire below the median was predictive of superior survival.

The gene calls are TRBV5-4 and TRBJ2-1; D is ambiguous. This receptor was taken from a man between 65 and 85 years old with urothelial cancer. The specimen was PBMCs, collected around atezolizumab (anti-PD-L1) treatment. CDR3 residues: CASSLAARLSSYNEQFF. As DNA, the CDR3 is TGTGCCAGCAGCTTGGCCGCTCGCCTGAGCTCCTACAATGAGCAGTTCTTC.